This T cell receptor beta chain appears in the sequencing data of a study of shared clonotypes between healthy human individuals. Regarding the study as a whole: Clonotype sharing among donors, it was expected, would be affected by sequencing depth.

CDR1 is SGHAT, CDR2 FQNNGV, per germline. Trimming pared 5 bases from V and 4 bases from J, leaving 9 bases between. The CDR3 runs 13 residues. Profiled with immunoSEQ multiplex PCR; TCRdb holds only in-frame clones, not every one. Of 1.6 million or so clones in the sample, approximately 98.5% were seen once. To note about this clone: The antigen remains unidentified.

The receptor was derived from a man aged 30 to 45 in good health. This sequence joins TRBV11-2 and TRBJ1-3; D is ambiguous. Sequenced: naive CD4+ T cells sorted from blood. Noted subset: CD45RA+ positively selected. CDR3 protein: CASSPWQGNTIYF. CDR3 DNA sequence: TGTGCCAGCAGCCCCTGGCAGGGAAACACCATATATTTT. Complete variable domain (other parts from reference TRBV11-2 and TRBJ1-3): EAGVAQSPRYKIIEKRQSVAFWCNPISGHATLYWYQQILGQGPKLLIQFQNNGVVDDSQLPKDRFSAERLKGVDSTLKIQPAKLEDSAVYLCASSPWQGNTIYFGEGSWLTVV.